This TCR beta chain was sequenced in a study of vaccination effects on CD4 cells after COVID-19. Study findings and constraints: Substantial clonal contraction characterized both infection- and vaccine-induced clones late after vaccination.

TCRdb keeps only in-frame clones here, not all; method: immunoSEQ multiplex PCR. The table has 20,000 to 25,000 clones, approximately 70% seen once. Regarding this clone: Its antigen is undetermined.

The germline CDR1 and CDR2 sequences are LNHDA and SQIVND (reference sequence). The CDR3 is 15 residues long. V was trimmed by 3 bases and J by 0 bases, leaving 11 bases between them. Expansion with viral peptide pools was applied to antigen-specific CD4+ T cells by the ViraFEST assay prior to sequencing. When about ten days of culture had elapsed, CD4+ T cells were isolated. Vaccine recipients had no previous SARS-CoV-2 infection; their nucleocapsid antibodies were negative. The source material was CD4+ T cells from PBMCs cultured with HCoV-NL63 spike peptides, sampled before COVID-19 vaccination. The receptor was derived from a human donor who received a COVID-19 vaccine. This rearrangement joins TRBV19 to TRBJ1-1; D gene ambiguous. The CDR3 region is CASSISRGLNTEAFF. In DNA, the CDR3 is TGTGCCAGTAGTATCTCCCGGGGATTGAACACTGAAGCTTTCTTT.